The rows below give T cell receptor beta chains drawn from one sample of a study of cytomegalovirus exposure and HLA in healthy donors. Sequencing was performed with immunoSEQ multiplex PCR; in TCRdb, only in-frame clones are kept and a portion is missing. This table has around 54,000 clones, approximately 89% appearing once. Sequencing input: PBMCs. Source of these receptors: a woman aged 18-29 years in good health and CMV-seropositive. CDR3s include the opening cysteine and the closing phenylalanine or tryptophan. Clone size appears in some rows only: once, few, many, or a class for an expanded clone.

CDR3 | J | size | V
CASSLATGVSYEQYF | TRBJ2-7 | NA | TRBV5-1
CASTLGQGNTEAFF | TRBJ1-1 | once | TRBV7-3
CASSRTGHTEKLFF | TRBJ1-4 | NA | TRBV5-5
CASTPGPISTEAFF | TRBJ1-1 | NA | TRBV19
CASSLAGGNNEQFF | TRBJ2-1 | NA | TRBV7-3
CASSLVTGLGNEKLFF | TRBJ1-4 | NA | TRBV5-4
CASSYSIQETQYF | TRBJ2-5 | NA | TRBV6-5
CASSPPSSGGGNEQFF | TRBJ2-1 | once | TRBV18
CASSSGPTGELFF | TRBJ2-2 | NA | TRBV6-1
CAIMSGQATYEQYF | TRBJ2-7 | NA | TRBV10-3
CASSLSGLQETQYF | TRBJ2-5 | NA | TRBV7-2
CASSTSGGGNYEQYF | TRBJ2-7 | NA | TRBV19
CASSMTSGNEQFF | TRBJ2-1 | NA | TRBV9